The TCR beta chain described here comes from a study of cytomegalovirus exposure and HLA in healthy donors. Whole-study findings and limits: Later analysis revealed greater clonal expansion in HLA-associated TCR beta chains than in equally common others. Segments of the TCR beta V type were, in most cases, productive about 87% or about 30% of the time in an earlier analysis. Cytomegalovirus-associated TCR beta chains were listed, numbering approximately 150. TCR beta V- and J-gene trimming, according to a later analysis, was linked to a missense DCLRE1C variant.

The PCR made use of 60 Vbeta and 13 Jbeta primers. Sequencing was performed with immunoSEQ multiplex PCR; in TCRdb, only in-frame clones are kept and a portion is missing. The sample contains tens of thousands of clones, roughly 79% of which appear only once. Comment on this clone: The antigen remains unidentified.

The receptor was isolated from a woman aged 30 to 39 in good health and CMV-seronegative. Source material: PBMCs.

The CDR3 nucleotides are TGTGCCAGCAGCTTAGATAGACTAGCGGACGAGCAGTACTTC. Residues: CASSLDRLADEQYF. The chain links TRBV11-2 to TRBJ2-7; 9 bases are shared with TRBD2. The J segment lost 5 bases and the V segment lost 0 bases, leaving 2 bases of the junction unmatched. The CDR3 contains 14 residues. Germline lookup yields CDR1 SGHAT and CDR2 FQNNGV.